The next 27 T cell receptor beta chains were all read from a single sample in a study of OX40 agonist ivuxolimab in advanced cancers. Only in-frame clones appear in the TCRdb table, and some are missing; sequencing was by immunoSEQ multiplex PCR. The sample yields around 80,000 clones, approximately 90% seen once. Here the sequenced sample was CD4+ or CD8+ T cells sorted from blood, taken in a trial of the OX40 agonist ivuxolimab. Every receptor here comes from an adult with an advanced solid tumor such as melanoma, head and neck, liver or kidney cancer.

The chain employs TRBV19 and TRBJ2-5, with D possibly being TRBD1 (5 bases). V was pared by 5 bases and J by 7 bases, with 8 bases between. The length of the CDR3 is 11 residues. From germline, CDR1 is LNHDA and CDR2 SQIVND (reference sequence). CDR3 coding DNA: TGTGCCAGTAGTGGAAGGGGGACCCAGTACTTC. Encoded protein: CASSGRGTQYF.

The chain has TRBV19 and TRBJ1-5, with TRBD1 as a possible D gene (5 bases). The germline V and J ends were trimmed by 3 bases and 7 bases, with 13 bases remaining between them. This CDR3 contains 14 residues. CDR1 LNHDA and CDR2 SQIVND come from the germline V gene (reference sequence). The CDR3: CASSILTAGQPQHF. DNA of the CDR3: TGTGCCAGTAGTATTTTGACAGCTGGCCAGCCCCAGCATTTT.

The chain combines TRBV15 with TRBJ2-7, with a weak D call TRBD1 (6 bases). Trimming left V 0 bases short and J 1 base short, with 10 bases between. The CDR3 sequence is 15 residues long. The germline V gene has CDR1 LNHNV and CDR2 YYDKDF (reference sequence). The chain's CDR3 is CATSRDTGLSYEQYF. The CDR3 nucleotides read TGTGCCACCAGCAGAGACACAGGGCTTTCCTACGAGCAGTACTTC. Complete variable domain (other parts from reference TRBV15 and TRBJ2-7): DAMVIQNPRYQVTQFGKPVTLSCSQTLNHNVMYWYQQKSSQAPKLLFHYYDKDFNNEADTPDNFQSRRPNTSFCFLDIRSPGLGDTAMYLCATSRDTGLSYEQYFGPGTRLTVT.

The chain joins TRBV27 to TRBJ1-1; perhaps TRBD1 as D (5 bases). Germline CDR1 and CDR2: MNHEY and SMNVEV (reference sequence). This CDR3 comprises 16 residues. V was shortened by 3 bases and J by 3 bases, with 17 bases between the two germline ends. This CDR3 is CASSFRGIGADTEAFF. The CDR3 region has the DNA TGTGCCAGCAGTTTTCGGGGGATAGGGGCGGACACTGAAGCTTTCTTT.

The CDR3: CASSRSGTGGAGTGELFF. The CDR3 DNA follows: TGCGCCAGCAGCCGGTCCGGGACAGGGGGCGCGGGCACCGGGGAGCTGTTTTTT. The chain uses TRBV4-1 and TRBJ2-2; 12 bases are shared with TRBD1. This CDR3 region has 18 residues. Germline trimming cut 4 bases from V and 4 bases from J; bases unmatched to any gene: 10. Germline CDR1 and CDR2: MGHRA and YSYEKL.

The chain couples TRBV6-6 to TRBJ2-1; TRBD2 matches 12 bases. Germline-derived CDR1 and CDR2 are MNHNY and SVGAGI (reference sequence). V was clipped by 2 bases and J by 6 bases; unmatched bases: 5. The CDR3 has 16 amino acids. In DNA form, the CDR3 reads TGTGCCAGCAGTTACACACTAGCGGGGGGAACCAATGAGCAGTTCTTC. It specifies CASSYTLAGGTNEQFF.

This rearrangement joins TRBV5-5 to TRBJ1-2, with 7 bases identical to TRBD1. The V gene end was trimmed by 0 bases and the J gene end by 8 bases; junction bases not matched to a gene: 4. In germline, CDR1 is SGHKS, CDR2 YYEKEE (reference sequence). CDR3 length: 13 amino acids. CDR3 bases: TGTGCCAGCAGCTTGGAGACAGGGTCCGGCTACACCTTC. This codes for CASSLETGSGYTF.

Points on this clone: Other DNA sequences from this sample encode an identical CDR3 as well. The chain uses TRBV5-1 and TRBJ2-7, with D maybe TRBD1 (5 bases). The ends were cut back, 4 bases at V and 5 bases at J, with 13 bases in the middle. CDR3 size: 13 residues. The germline CDR1 and CDR2 sequences are SGHRS and YFSETQ. The CDR3 nucleotides are TGCGCCAGCAGCCTAACCTCCAGGGACGAGCAGTACTTC. It encodes CASSLTSRDEQYF.

The chain joins TRBV27 to TRBJ1-5; D is unclear. The germline gives CDR1 MNHEY, CDR2 SMNVEV (reference sequence). Trimming took 9 bases from V and 6 from J, leaving 24 bases between them. This CDR3 comprises 16 residues. The CDR3 here is CARTTWVIVFIQPQHF. CDR3 nucleotides: TGTGCCAGAACCACGTGGGTTATAGTTTTTATTCAGCCCCAGCATTTT.

The chain links TRBV2 to TRBJ2-2; tentative D call: TRBD2 (6 bases). Germline V gene lookup returns CDR1 SNHLY and CDR2 FYNNEI. V was clipped by 3 bases and J by 6 bases, with 14 bases between them. CDR3 length: 15 amino acids. DNA of the CDR3: TGTGCCAGCAGTGAGTCACTAGCATCGTCCGGGGAGCTGTTTTTT. This encodes CASSESLASSGELFF.

The chain carries TRBV27 and TRBJ1-6; no firm D call. This CDR3 has 15 amino acids. Germline lookup yields CDR1 MNHEY and CDR2 SMNVEV (reference sequence). V was pared by 7 bases and J by 0 bases, with 10 bases between. The CDR3 loop is CASKLVSSYNSPLHF. CDR3 sequence (DNA): TGTGCCAGCAAACTCGTAAGCTCCTATAATTCACCCCTCCACTTT.

This chain joins TRBV6-5 and TRBJ1-1; D is unresolved. Per germline, CDR1 MNHEY and CDR2 SVGAGI. There are 14 residues in the CDR3. V lost 4 bases and J lost 1, with 10 bases in between. DNA for the CDR3: TGTGCCAGCAGTTTTCACGGACCGAACACTGAAGCTTTCTTT. It is translated as CASSFHGPNTEAFF.

The rearrangement links TRBV18 to TRBJ1-2; 11 bases map to TRBD1. CDR3 size: 17 residues. The V gene's germline CDR1 is KGHSH and CDR2 LQKENI. V was clipped by 0 bases and J by 3 bases; unmatched bases: 6. In nucleotides, the CDR3 is TGTGCCAGCTCACCACCGACCGGGACAGGGGGGCACTATGGCTACACCTTC. It is translated as CASSPPTGTGGHYGYTF.

The chain recombines TRBV18 with TRBJ1-1; D remains ambiguous. Trimming shortened V by 2 bases and J by 1 base, and 11 bases separated the two germline ends. The CDR3 extends over 15 amino acids. The germline V gene has CDR1 KGHSH and CDR2 LQKENI. The chain's CDR3 is CASSPLVSENTEAFF. The CDR3 DNA sequence: TGTGCCAGCTCACCATTGGTCTCAGAGAACACTGAAGCTTTCTTT.

V usage is TRBV7-8 and J usage is TRBJ2-3; 8 bases are a match to TRBD1. The CDR3 runs 17 residues. Germline assignment: CDR1 SGHVS and CDR2 FQNEAQ. Trimming took 5 bases from V and 0 from J; bases not matched to a gene: 10. The CDR3 DNA is TGTGCCAGCAGCCCCCGGACAGGGCCCCTTAGCACAGATACGCAGTATTTT. This gives the protein CASSPRTGPLSTDTQYF.

The chain recombines TRBV30 with TRBJ1-4; a weak D match, TRBD1 (6 bases). This CDR3 has 13 residues. Per germline, CDR1 GTSNPN and CDR2 SVGIG (reference sequence). Trimming cost V 4 bases and J 3 bases, with 9 bases left between them. The CDR3 DNA reads TGTGCCTGGACCGGGACACCTAATGAAAAACTGTTTTTT. Its translation is CAWTGTPNEKLFF.

This clone was seen a single time. This chain connects TRBV30 to TRBJ1-2, with 7 positions matching TRBD1. Germline trimming cut 3 bases from V and 7 bases from J; bases unmatched to any gene: 11. Per the germline V gene, CDR1 is GTSNPN and CDR2 is SVGIG (reference sequence). This CDR3 region has 14 residues. CDR3 coding DNA: TGTGCCTGGAGAGAGGACAGGTTTAATATTGGCTACACCTTC. Its translation is CAWREDRFNIGYTF.

This clone was picked up a small number of times. This rearrangement joins TRBV11-2 to TRBJ2-7, with D possibly TRBD2 on 5 matching bases. V was shortened by 4 bases and J by 1 base, with 11 bases between the two germline ends. CDR3 length: 14 amino acids. Germline values: CDR1 SGHAT, CDR2 FQNNGV. In DNA form, the CDR3 reads TGTGCCAGCAGCTCTATGTGGACTTCCTACGAGCAGTACTTC. Translation: CASSSMWTSYEQYF.

On this clone itself: The identical CDR3 is also encoded by other nucleotide sequences in the sample. For the CDR3, the DNA is TGTGCCAGCAGTCCCGGGACAGCTAACTATGGCTACACCTTC. Protein: CASSPGTANYGYTF. The chain employs TRBV6-1 and TRBJ1-2, with 7 positions matching TRBD1. The CDR3 contains 14 residues. Germline CDR1 MNHNS, CDR2 SASEGT. After removal of 5 bases from V and 0 bases from J, the junction contained 3 bases not matched to a gene.

The CDR3 loop is CASSQGGSPNTEAFF. The CDR3 DNA reads as TGTGCCAGCAGCCAAGGAGGCAGTCCGAACACTGAAGCTTTCTTT. The rearrangement joins TRBV4-2 to TRBJ1-1, with D hard to call. Looked up from germline, CDR1 is LGHNA and CDR2 is YNFKEQ. Trimming took off 1 base at V and 1 base at J, with 10 bases between the two ends. The CDR3 consists of 15 residues.

This clone occurred once. The chain links TRBV2 to TRBJ2-3; tentative D call: TRBD2 (5 bases). V lost 8 bases to trimming and J lost 1 base, with 13 bases between them. CDR1 and CDR2 from the germline V gene are SNHLY and FYNNEI. The CDR3 runs 14 residues. CDR3 residues: CASGETKGTDTQYF. The CDR3 bases are TGTGCCAGCGGAGAGACTAAGGGCACAGATACGCAGTATTTT.

The rearrangement joins TRBV6-1 to TRBJ2-7, with a tentative D call TRBD1 (6 bases). Deletions cut 5 bases from V and 1 base from J, with 12 bases between. Per the germline V gene, CDR1 is MNHNS and CDR2 is SASEGT. The CDR3 runs 14 residues. The CDR3 nucleotides are TGTGCCAGCAGTACAGGGCCCTCTTCCTACGAGCAGTACTTC. Amino acids: CASSTGPSSYEQYF.

This rearrangement joins TRBV5-1 to TRBJ1-2; 10 bases are a match to TRBD1. The CDR3 length is 16 residues. V gave up 4 bases and J gave up 1 base; unmatched junction bases: 7. The germline V gene has CDR1 SGHRS and CDR2 YFSETQ. In DNA, the CDR3 is TGCGCCAGCAGCCAAGGACAGGGGGTAATTAACTATGGCTACACCTTC. This encodes CASSQGQGVINYGYTF.

This clone was observed a few times. This chain joins TRBV5-4 and TRBJ2-5; D gene ambiguous. This CDR3 has 12 residues. The V and J ends lost 1 base and 5 bases respectively, with 6 bases between them. CDR1 is SGHNT and CDR2 is YYREEE in the germline V gene (reference sequence). The CDR3, as DNA: TGTGCCAGCAGCTTGCGCTGGGAGACCCAGTACTTC. Residues: CASSLRWETQYF.

V and J are TRBV2 and TRBJ1-1; tentative D call: TRBD1 (6 bases). The ends were cut back, 7 bases at V and 6 bases at J, with 15 bases in the middle. Germline values: CDR1 SNHLY, CDR2 FYNNEI. This CDR3 has 13 amino acids. CDR3: CASKKTGFPEAFF. In DNA, the CDR3 is TGTGCCAGCAAGAAAACAGGGTTTCCTGAAGCTTTCTTT.

The chain has TRBV7-8 and TRBJ1-1, with a tentative D call TRBD1 (5 bases). The ends were cut back, 5 bases at V and 4 bases at J, with 14 bases in the middle. In germline, CDR1 is SGHVS, CDR2 FQNEAQ. CDR3 length equals 14 residues. CDR3 nucleotides: TGTGCCAGCAGCCTTGACTGGCAGGGCACTGAAGCTTTCTTT. Translating gives CASSLDWQGTEAFF.

This chain links TRBV5-1 with TRBJ1-2; TRBD1 might be the D (6 bases). CDR1 SGHRS and CDR2 YFSETQ come from the germline V gene. The CDR3 is 14 residues long. V was clipped by 2 bases and J by 6 bases, with 14 bases between them. The CDR3 sequence is CASSLGGLRDGYTF. As DNA, the CDR3 is TGCGCCAGCAGCTTAGGGGGGCTTAGGGATGGCTACACCTTC. Complete variable domain (other parts from reference TRBV5-1 and TRBJ1-2): KAGVTQTPRYLIKTRGQQVTLSCSPISGHRSVSWYQQTPGQGLQFLFEYFSETQRNKGNFPGRFSGRQFSNSRSEMNVSTLELGDSALYLCASSLGGLRDGYTFGSGTRLTVV.